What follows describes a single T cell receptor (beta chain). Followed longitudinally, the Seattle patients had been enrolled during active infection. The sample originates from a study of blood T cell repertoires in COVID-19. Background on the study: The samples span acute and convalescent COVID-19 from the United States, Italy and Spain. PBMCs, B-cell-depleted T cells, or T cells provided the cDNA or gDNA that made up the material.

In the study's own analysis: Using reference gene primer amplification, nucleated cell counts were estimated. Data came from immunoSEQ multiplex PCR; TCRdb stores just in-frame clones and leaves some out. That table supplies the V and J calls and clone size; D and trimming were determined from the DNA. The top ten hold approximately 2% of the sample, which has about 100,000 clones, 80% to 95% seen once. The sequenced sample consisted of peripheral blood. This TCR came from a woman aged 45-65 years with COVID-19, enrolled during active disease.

CDR3 region: CAWSPWTGLNTGELFF. The CDR3 bases are TGTGCCTGGAGTCCTTGGACAGGCCTTAACACCGGGGAGCTGTTTTTT. V is TRBV30 and J is TRBJ2-2; the match to TRBD1 covers 7 bases. Germline V gene lookup returns CDR1 GTSNPN and CDR2 SVGIG (reference sequence). Trimming took 2 bases from V and 2 from J; bases not matched to a gene: 8. This CDR3 has 16 residues.